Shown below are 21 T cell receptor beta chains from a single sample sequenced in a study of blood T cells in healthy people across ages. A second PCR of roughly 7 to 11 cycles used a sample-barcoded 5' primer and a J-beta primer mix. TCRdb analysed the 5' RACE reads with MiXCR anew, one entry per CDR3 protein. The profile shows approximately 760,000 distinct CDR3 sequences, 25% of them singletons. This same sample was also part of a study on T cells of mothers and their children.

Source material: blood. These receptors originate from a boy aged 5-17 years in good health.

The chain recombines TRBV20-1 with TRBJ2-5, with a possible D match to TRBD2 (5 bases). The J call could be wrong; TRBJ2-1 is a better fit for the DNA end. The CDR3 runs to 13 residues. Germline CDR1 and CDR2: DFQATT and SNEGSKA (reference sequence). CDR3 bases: TGCAGTGCTAAAACGGGAATCTACAATGAGCAGTTCTTC. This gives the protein CSAKTGIYNEQFF.

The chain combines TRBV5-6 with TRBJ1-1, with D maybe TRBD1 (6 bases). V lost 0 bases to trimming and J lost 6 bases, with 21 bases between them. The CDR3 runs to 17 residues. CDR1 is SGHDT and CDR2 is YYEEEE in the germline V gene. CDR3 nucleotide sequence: TGTGCCAGCAGCTTGGCCGTGGGCCCTACAAGGGGGGCTGAAGCTTTCTTT. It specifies CASSLAVGPTRGAEAFF.

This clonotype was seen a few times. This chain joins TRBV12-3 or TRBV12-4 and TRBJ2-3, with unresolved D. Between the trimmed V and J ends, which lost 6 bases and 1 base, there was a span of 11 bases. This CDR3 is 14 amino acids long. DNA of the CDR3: TGTGCCAGCAGCACCCCCTGGGGCACAGATACGCAGTATTTT. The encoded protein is CASSTPWGTDTQYF.

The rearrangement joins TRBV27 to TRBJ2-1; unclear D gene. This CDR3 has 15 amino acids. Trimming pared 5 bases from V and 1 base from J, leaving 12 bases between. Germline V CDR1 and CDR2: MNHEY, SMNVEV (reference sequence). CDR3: CASSNEAASYNEQFF. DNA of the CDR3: TGTGCCAGCAGTAATGAAGCTGCGTCCTACAATGAGCAGTTCTTC.

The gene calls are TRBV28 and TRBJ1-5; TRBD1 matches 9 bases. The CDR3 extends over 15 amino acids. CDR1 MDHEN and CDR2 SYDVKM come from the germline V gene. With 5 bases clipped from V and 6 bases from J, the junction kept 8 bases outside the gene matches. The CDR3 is CASSRTGEFFQPQHF. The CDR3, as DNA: TGTGCCAGCAGTCGGACAGGGGAATTCTTTCAGCCCCAGCATTTT.

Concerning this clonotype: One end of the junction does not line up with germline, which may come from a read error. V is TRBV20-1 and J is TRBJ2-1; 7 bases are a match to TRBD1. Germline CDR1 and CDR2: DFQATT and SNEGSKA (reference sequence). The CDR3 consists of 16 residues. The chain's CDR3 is CSARDGETGPLETRYF. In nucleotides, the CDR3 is TGCAGTGCTAGAGATGGGGAGACAGGGCCGCTGGAGACCCGGTACTTC.

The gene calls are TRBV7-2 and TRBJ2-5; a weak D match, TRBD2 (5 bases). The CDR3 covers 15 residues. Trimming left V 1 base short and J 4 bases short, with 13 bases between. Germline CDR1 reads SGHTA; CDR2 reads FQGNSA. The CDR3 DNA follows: TGTGCCAGCAGCTTAGGGTCGGGGTGGGGAGAGACCCAGTACTTC. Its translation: CASSLGSGWGETQYF.

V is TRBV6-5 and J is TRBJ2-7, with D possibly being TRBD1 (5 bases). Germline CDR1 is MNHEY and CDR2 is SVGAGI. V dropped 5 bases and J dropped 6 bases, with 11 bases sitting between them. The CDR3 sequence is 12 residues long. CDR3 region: CASSPTGSEQYF. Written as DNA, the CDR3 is TGTGCCAGCAGTCCTACAGGATCCGAGCAGTACTTC.

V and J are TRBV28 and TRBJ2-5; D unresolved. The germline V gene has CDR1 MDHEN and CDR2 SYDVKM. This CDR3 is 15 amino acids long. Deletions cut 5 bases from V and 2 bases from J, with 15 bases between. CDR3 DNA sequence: TGTGCCAGCAGTCACTCCCTTGAATTACAAGAGACCCAGTACTTC. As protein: CASSHSLELQETQYF. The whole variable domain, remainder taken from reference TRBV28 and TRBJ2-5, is DVKVTQSSRYLVKRTGEKVFLECVQDMDHENMFWYRQDPGLGLRLIYFSYDVKMKEKGDIPEGYSVSREKKERFSLILESASTNQTSMYLCASSHSLELQETQYFGPGTRLLVL.

The CDR3 DNA is TGTGCCAGCAGCACCCAGATAGCGGATGAGCAGTTCTTC. Its translation: CASSTQIADEQFF. The chain uses TRBV12-3 or TRBV12-4 and TRBJ2-1; possibly TRBD2 for D (6 bases). The CDR3 consists of 13 residues. With 6 bases removed from V and 8 bases from J, the gap between germline ends came to 14 bases.

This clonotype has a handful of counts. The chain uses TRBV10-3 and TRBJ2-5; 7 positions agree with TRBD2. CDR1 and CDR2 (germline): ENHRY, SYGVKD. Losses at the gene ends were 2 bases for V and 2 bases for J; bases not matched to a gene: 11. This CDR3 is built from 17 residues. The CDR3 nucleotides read TGTGCCATCAGTGAGGTCGCGGGGACTATGCCGCAAGAGACCCAGTACTTC. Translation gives CAISEVAGTMPQETQYF.

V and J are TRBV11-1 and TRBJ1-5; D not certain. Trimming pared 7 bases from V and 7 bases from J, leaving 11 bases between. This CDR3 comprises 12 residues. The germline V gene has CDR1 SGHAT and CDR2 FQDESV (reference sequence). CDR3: CASKTLKQPQHF. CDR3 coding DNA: TGTGCCAGCAAAACGTTAAAGCAGCCCCAGCATTTT.

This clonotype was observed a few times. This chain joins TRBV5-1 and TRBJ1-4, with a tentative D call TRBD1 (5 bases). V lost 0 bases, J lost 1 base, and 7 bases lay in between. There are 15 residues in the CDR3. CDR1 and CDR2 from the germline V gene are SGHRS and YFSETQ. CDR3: CASSLGTGTNEKLFF. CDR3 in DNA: TGCGCCAGCAGCTTGGGAACAGGAACTAATGAAAAACTGTTTTTT.

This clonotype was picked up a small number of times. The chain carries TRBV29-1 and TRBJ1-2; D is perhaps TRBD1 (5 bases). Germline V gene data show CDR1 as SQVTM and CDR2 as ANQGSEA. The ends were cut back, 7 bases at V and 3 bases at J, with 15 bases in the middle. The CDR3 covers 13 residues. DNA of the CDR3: TGCAGCGCTCCGACAGCAACGTACTATGGCTACACCTTC. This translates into CSAPTATYYGYTF.

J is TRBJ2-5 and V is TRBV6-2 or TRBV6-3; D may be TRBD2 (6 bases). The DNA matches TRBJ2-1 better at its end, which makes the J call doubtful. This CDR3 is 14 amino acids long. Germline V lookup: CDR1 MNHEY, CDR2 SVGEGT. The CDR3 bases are TGTGCCAGCAGTTATTCCGGAGGGATTGGTGAGCAGTTCTTC. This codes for CASSYSGGIGEQFF.

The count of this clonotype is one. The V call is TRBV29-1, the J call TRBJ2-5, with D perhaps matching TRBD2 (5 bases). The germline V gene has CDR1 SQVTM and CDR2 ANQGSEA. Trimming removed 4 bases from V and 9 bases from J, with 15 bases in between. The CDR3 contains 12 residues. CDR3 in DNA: TGCAGCGTTGTGGCCCCACCGGAGGCCCAGTACTTC. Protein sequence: CSVVAPPEAQYF.

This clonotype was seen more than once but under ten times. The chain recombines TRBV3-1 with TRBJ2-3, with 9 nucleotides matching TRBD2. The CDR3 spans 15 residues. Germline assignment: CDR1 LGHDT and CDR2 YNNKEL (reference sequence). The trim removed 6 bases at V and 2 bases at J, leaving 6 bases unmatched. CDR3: CASSPTSGNTDTQYF. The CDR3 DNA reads TGTGCCAGCAGTCCGACTAGCGGAAACACAGATACGCAGTATTTT.

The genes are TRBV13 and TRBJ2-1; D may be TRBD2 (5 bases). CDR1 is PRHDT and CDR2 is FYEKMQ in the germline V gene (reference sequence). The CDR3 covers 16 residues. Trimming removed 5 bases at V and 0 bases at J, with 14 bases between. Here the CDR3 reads CASSPATGSSYNEQFF. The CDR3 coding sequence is TGTGCCAGCAGCCCAGCGACGGGGAGCTCCTACAATGAGCAGTTCTTC.

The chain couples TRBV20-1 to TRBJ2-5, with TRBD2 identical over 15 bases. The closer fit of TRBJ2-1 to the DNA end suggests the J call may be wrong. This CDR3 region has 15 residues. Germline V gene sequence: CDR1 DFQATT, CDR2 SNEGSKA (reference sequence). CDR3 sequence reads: CSGTSGRVIDNEQFF. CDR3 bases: TGCAGTGGGACTAGCGGGAGGGTCATCGATAATGAGCAGTTCTTC.

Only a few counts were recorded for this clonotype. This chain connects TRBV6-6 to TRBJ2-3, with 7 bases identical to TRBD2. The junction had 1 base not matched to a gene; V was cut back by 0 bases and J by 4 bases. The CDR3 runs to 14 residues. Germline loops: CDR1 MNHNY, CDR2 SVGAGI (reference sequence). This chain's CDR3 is CASSYSGGADTQYF. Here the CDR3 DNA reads TGTGCCAGCAGTTACTCGGGGGGGGCAGATACGCAGTATTTT.

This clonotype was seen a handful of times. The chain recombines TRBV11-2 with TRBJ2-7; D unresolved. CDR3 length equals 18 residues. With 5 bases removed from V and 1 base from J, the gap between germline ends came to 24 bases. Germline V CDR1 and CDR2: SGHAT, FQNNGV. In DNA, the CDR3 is TGTGCCAGCAGCGACCTGGTTTTTTCGGACGGACGGTCCTACGAGCAGTACTTC. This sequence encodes CASSDLVFSDGRSYEQYF.